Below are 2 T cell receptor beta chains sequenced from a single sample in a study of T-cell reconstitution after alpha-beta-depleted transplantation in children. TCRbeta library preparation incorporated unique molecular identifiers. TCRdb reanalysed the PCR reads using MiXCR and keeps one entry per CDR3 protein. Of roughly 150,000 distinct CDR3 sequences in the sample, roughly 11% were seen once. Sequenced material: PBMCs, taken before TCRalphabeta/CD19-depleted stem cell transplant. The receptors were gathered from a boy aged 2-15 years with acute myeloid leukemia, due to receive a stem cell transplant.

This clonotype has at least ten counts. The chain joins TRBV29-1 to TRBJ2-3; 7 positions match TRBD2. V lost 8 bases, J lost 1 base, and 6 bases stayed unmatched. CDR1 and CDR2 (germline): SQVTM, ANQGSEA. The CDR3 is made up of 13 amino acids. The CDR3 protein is CSLADLGTDTQYF. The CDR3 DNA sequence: TGCAGCCTAGCGGACTTAGGCACAGATACGCAGTATTTT.

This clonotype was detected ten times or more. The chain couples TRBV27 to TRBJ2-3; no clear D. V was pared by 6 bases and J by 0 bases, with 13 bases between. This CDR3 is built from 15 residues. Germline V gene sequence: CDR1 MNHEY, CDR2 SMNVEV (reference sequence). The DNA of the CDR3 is TGTGCCAGCAGCCACCTTGGGCCTAGCACAGATACGCAGTATTTT. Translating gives CASSHLGPSTDTQYF.